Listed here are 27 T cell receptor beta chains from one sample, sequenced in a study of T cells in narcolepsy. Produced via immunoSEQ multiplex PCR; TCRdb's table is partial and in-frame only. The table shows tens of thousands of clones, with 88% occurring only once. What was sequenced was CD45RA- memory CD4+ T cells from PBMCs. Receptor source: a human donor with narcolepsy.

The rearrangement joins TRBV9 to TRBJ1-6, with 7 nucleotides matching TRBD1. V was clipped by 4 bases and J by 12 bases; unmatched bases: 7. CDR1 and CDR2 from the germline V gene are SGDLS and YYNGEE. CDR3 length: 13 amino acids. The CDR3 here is CASSSPDREPLHF. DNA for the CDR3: TGTGCCAGCAGCTCTCCTGACAGGGAACCCCTCCACTTT.

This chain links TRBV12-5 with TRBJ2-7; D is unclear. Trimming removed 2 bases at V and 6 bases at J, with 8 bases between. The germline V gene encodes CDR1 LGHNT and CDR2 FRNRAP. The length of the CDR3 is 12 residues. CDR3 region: CASGLTLIEQYF. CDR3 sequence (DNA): TGTGCTAGTGGTTTGACTTTAATCGAGCAGTACTTC. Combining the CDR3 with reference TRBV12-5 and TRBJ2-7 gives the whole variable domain DARVTQTPRHKVTEMGQEVTMRCQPILGHNTVFWYRQTMMQGLELLAYFRNRAPLDDSGMPKDRFSAEMPDATLATLKIQPSEPRDSAVYFCASGLTLIEQYFGPGTRLTVT.

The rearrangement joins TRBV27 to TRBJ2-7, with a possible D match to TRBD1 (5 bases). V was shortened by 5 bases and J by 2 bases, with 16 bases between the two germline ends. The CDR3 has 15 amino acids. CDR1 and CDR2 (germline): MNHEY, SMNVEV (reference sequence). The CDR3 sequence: CASSPRAGMTYEQYF. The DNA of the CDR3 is TGTGCCAGCAGTCCTCGGGCAGGGATGACCTACGAGCAGTACTTC.

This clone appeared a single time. The DNA for the CDR3 is TGTGCCAGCAGCCCCCAGCGGAGCGGTCCCACAGATACGCAGTATTTT. The encoded protein is CASSPQRSGPTDTQYF. The chain carries TRBV13 and TRBJ2-3; tentative D call: TRBD2 (5 bases). V was cut by 5 bases and J by 2 bases, with 17 bases left in between. CDR1 is PRHDT, CDR2 FYEKMQ, per germline (reference sequence). The CDR3 is 16 residues long.

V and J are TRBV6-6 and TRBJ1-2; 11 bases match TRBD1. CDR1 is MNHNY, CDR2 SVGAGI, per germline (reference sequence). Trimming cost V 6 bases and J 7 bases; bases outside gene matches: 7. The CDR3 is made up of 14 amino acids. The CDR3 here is CASSKDRGLRGYTF. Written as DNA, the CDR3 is TGTGCCAGCAGCAAGGACAGGGGGCTACGTGGCTACACCTTC.

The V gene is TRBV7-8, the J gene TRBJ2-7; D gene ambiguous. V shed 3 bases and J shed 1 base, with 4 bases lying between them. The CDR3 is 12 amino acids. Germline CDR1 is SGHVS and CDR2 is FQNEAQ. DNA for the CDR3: TGTGCCAGCAGCTTTGTGTCCTACGAGCAGTACTTC. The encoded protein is CASSFVSYEQYF.

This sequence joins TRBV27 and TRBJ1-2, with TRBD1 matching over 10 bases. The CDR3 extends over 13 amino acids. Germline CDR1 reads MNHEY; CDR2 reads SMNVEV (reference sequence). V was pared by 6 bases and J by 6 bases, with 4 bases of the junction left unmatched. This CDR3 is CASRKTGGDGYTF. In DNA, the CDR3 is TGTGCCAGCAGAAAGACAGGGGGCGATGGCTACACCTTC.

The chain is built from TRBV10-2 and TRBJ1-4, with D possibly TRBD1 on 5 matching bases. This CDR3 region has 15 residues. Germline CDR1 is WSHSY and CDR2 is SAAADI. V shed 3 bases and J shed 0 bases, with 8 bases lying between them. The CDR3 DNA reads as TGCGCCAGCAGTGACGGGGACGCAACTAATGAAAAACTGTTTTTT. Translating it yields CASSDGDATNEKLFF.

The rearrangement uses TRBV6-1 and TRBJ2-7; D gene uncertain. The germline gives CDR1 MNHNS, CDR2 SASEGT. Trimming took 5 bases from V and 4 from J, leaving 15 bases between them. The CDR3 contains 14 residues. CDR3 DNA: TGTGCCAGCAGTTATCGGCCCCCGTTATACGAGCAGTACTTC. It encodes CASSYRPPLYEQYF.

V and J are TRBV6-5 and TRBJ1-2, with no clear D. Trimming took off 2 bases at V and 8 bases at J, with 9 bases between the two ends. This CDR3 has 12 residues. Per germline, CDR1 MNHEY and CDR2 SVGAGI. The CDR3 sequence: CASSYPDGGYTF. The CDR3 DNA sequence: TGTGCCAGCAGTTACCCGGATGGAGGCTACACCTTC.

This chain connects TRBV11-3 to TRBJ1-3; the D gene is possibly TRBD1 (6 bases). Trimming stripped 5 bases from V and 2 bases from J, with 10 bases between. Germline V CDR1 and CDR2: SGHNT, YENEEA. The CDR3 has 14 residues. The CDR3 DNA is TGTGCCAGCAGCCGAGACAGGACTGGAAACACCATATATTTT. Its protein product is CASSRDRTGNTIYF.

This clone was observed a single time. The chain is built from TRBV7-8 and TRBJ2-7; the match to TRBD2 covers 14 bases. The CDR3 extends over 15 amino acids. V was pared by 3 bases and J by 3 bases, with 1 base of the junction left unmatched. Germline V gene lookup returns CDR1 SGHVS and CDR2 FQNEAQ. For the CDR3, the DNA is TGTGCCAGCAGCTTCGGACTAGCGGGGGGCTACGAGCAGTACTTC. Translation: CASSFGLAGGYEQYF.

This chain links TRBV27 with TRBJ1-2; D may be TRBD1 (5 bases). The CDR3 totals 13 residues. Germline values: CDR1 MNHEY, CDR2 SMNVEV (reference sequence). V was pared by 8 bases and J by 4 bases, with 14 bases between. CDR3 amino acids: CASGTRGIYGYTF. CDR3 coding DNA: TGTGCCAGCGGGACGAGGGGCATCTATGGCTACACCTTC.

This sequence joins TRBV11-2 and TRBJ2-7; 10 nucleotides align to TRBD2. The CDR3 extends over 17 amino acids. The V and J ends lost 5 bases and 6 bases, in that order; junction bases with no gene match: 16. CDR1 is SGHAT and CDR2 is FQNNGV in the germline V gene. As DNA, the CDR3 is TGTGCCAGCAGCCCGGGGAGGGGCAGCGGGAGGGCCGCCGAGCAGTACTTC. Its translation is CASSPGRGSGRAAEQYF.

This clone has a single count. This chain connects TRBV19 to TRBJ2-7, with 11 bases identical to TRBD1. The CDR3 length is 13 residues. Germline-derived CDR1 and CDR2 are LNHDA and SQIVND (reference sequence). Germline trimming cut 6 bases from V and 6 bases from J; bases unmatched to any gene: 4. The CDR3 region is CASSGQGAREQYF. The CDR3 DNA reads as TGTGCCAGTAGCGGACAGGGGGCGCGCGAGCAGTACTTC.

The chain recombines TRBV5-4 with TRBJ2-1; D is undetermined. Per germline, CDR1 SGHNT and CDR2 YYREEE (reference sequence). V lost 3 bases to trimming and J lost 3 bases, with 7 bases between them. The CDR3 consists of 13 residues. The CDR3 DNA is TGTGCCAGCAGCTCCCCAGACTACAATGAGCAGTTCTTC. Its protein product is CASSSPDYNEQFF.

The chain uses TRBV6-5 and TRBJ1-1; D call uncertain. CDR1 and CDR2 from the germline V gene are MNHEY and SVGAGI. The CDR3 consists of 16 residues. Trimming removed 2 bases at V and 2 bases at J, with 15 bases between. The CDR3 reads CASSYPRQGGNTEAFF. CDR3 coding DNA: TGTGCCAGCAGTTACCCCCGACAAGGTGGAAACACTGAAGCTTTCTTT.

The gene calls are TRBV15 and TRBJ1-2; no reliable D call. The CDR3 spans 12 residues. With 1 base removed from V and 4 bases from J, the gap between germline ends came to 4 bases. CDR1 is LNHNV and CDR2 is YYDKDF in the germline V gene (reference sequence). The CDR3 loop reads CATSRAVYGYTF. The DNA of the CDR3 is TGTGCCACCAGCAGAGCAGTCTATGGCTACACCTTC.

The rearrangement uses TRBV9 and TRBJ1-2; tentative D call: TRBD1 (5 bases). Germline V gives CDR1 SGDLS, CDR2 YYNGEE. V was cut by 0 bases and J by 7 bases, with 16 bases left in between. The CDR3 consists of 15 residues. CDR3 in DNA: TGTGCCAGCAGCGTAGATGGGACCCCGGCCGGTGGCTACACCTTC. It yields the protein CASSVDGTPAGGYTF.

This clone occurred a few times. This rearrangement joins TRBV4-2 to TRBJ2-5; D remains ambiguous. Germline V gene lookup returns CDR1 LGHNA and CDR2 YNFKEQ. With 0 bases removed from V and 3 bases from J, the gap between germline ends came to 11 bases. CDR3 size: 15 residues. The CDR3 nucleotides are TGTGCCAGCAGCCAAGAAGGGTACGGTAAAGAGACCCAGTACTTC. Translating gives CASSQEGYGKETQYF.

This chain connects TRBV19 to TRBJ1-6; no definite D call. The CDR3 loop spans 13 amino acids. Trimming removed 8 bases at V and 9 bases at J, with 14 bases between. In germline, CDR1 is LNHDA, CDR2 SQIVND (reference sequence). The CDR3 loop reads CASDGGSGSPLHF. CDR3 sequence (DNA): TGTGCCAGTGACGGCGGCAGTGGTTCACCCCTCCACTTT.

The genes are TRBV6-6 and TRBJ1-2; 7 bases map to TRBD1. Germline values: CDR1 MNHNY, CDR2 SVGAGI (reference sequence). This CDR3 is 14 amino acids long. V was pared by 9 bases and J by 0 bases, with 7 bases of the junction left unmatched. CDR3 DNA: TGTGCCAGTAGTGGTACAGGGGCTAACTATGGCTACACCTTC. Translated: CASSGTGANYGYTF.

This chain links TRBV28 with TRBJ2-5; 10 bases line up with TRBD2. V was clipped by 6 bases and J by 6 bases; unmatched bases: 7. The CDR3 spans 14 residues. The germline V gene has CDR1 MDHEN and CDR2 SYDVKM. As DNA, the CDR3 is TGTGCCAGCAGATCCCCAGCGGGGGGGCAGACCCAGTACTTC. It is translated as CASRSPAGGQTQYF.

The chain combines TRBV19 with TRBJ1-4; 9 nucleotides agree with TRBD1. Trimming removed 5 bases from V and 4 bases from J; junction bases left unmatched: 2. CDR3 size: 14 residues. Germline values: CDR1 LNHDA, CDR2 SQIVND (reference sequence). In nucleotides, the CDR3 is TGTGCCAGTAGTTTGGACAGGGGTAATGAAAAACTGTTTTTT. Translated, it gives CASSLDRGNEKLFF.

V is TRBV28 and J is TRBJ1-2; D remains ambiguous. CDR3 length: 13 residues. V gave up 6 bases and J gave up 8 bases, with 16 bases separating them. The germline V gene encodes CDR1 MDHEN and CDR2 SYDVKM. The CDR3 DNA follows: TGTGCCAGCAGCTTGGGCCTGTCGGGAGGCTACACCTTC. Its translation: CASSLGLSGGYTF.

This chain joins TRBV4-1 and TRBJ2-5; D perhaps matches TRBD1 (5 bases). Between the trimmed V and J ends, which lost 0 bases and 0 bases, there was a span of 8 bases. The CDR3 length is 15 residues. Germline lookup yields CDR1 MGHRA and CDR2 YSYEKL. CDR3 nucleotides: TGCGCCAGCAGCCAAGATGCGACAGACCAAGAGACCCAGTACTTC. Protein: CASSQDATDQETQYF.

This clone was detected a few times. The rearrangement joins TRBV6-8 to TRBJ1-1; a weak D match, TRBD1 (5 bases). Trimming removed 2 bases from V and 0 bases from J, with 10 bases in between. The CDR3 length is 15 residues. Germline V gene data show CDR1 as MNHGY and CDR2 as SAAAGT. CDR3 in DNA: TGTGCCAGCAGTTACGCGTACAGGATGAACACTGAAGCTTTCTTT. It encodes CASSYAYRMNTEAFF.